This passage covers 13 T cell receptor beta chains from one sample sequenced in a study of CD4 and CD8 cells across lung adenocarcinoma regions. From the PCR reads, TCRdb called clonotypes with MiXCR, one entry per CDR3 protein. The data contain under 7,500 distinct CDR3 sequences, around 50% of them seen just once; the ten biggest clones take up 25% to 35%. Sequencing was carried out using CD4+ T cells from the center of a lung tumor. The receptors were gathered from a female donor with lung adenocarcinoma. The CD4 and CD8 labels of this study may be unreliable.

This clonotype has only a few counts. The chain has TRBV5-4 and TRBJ2-2, with 11 bases identical to TRBD2. The germline gives CDR1 SGHNT, CDR2 YYREEE (reference sequence). After removal of 4 bases from V and 7 bases from J, the junction contained 3 bases not matched to a gene. The CDR3 totals 14 residues. CDR3 protein: CASSPGLADGELFF. DNA of the CDR3: TGTGCCAGCAGCCCGGGACTAGCGGACGGGGAGCTGTTTTTT.

The chain joins TRBV6-1 to TRBJ2-1; 11 positions agree with TRBD2. The closer fit of TRBJ2-7 to the DNA end suggests the J call may be wrong. Germline V gene data show CDR1 as MNHNS and CDR2 as SASEGT. The CDR3 is 14 amino acids. The CDR3 is CASSEVAGGLEQYF. Written as DNA, the CDR3 is TGTGCCAGCAGTGAGGTAGCGGGAGGGCTTGAGCAGTACTTC.

This clonotype was found many times. V usage is TRBV7-2 and J usage is TRBJ2-3; no firm D call. From germline, CDR1 is SGHTA and CDR2 FQGNSA. Trimming stripped 4 bases from V and 2 bases from J, with 16 bases between. The CDR3 extends over 16 amino acids. The CDR3 DNA reads TGTGCCAGCAGCTCCCAAGGATGGGTCGTCACAGATACGCAGTATTTT. Its protein is CASSSQGWVVTDTQYF.

This clonotype is termed medium-sized. The rearrangement links TRBV25-1 to TRBJ1-2, with D hard to call. The CDR3 is 14 amino acids. Looked up from germline, CDR1 is MGHDK and CDR2 is SYGVNS. Trimming took 4 bases from V and 7 from J, leaving 16 bases between them. CDR3: CASSGPADSGGYTF. CDR3 coding DNA: TGTGCCAGCAGTGGCCCCGCGGATTCGGGTGGCTACACCTTC.

Concerning this clonotype: Compared with germline, one end of the junction differs, possibly owing to a read error. The genes are TRBV10-1 and TRBJ2-5; D gene ambiguous. The V gene's germline CDR1 is WNHNN and CDR2 SYGVQD (reference sequence). The CDR3 runs to 13 residues. This CDR3 reads CATGLDDQDTQYF. CDR3 nucleotide sequence: TGCGCCACCGGGCTCGATGATCAAGATACCCAGTATTTC.

The rearrangement joins TRBV7-9 to TRBJ2-3, with 12 bases lining up with TRBD2. V dropped 1 base and J dropped 6; count of bases not matched to a gene: 2. Germline V gene lookup returns CDR1 SEHNR and CDR2 FQNEAQ (reference sequence). The CDR3 has 15 amino acids. The CDR3 nucleotides read TGTGCCAGCAGCTTAGGGACTAGCGGGACCGATACGCAGTATTTT. This encodes CASSLGTSGTDTQYF. Variable domain in full (rest from reference TRBV7-9 and TRBJ2-3): DTGVSQNPRHKITKRGQNVTFRCDPISEHNRLYWYRQTLGQGPEFLTYFQNEAQLEKSRLLSDRFSAERPKGSFSTLEIQRTEQGDSAMYLCASSLGTSGTDTQYFGPGTRLTVL.

In its sample, this clonotype was seen a few times. The chain combines TRBV6-2 or TRBV6-3 with TRBJ2-1; no definite D call. Germline CDR1 is MNHEY and CDR2 is SVGEGT. The CDR3 spans 13 residues. Between the trimmed V and J ends, which lost 5 bases and 10 bases, there was a span of 15 bases. CDR3 DNA: TGTGCCAGCAGTCCCAATACATGGTCGGAGCAGTTCTTC. This codes for CASSPNTWSEQFF.

This clonotype was detected many times. The genes are TRBV24-1 and TRBJ2-1; TRBD2 agrees at 7 bases. This CDR3 is built from 13 residues. Looked up from germline, CDR1 is KGHDR and CDR2 is SFDVKD. With 9 bases clipped from V and 8 bases from J, the junction kept 9 bases outside the gene matches. The CDR3 DNA reads as TGTGCCACCGGAGGGGCGGGGGTCGATGAGCAGTTCTTC. Protein product: CATGGAGVDEQFF.

As to this clonotype: At one boundary the junction diverges from the germline segment, which might be a read error. The J gene is TRBJ2-1, the V gene TRBV12-5; a possible D gene is TRBD1 (5 bases). This CDR3 region has 12 residues. The germline V gene has CDR1 LGHNT and CDR2 FRNRAP. CDR3 sequence: CASCADNEELFF. The CDR3 DNA follows: TGTGCTAGTTGTGCGGACAACGAGGAGCTGTTTTTC.

The rearrangement joins TRBV10-1 to TRBJ2-1; a possible D gene is TRBD1 (6 bases). The V gene lost 6 bases and the J gene lost 10 bases, with 10 bases spanning the gap. This CDR3 comprises 11 residues. Germline CDR1 WNHNN, CDR2 SYGVQD (reference sequence). The CDR3: CASSRGYEQFF. The DNA of the CDR3 is TGCGCCAGCAGCAGGGGCTACGAGCAGTTCTTC.

The chain is built from TRBV25-1 and TRBJ1-1; 12 bases align to TRBD1. The CDR3 consists of 15 residues. Germline CDR1 and CDR2: MGHDK and SYGVNS. V lost 4 bases to trimming and J lost 1 base; unmatched junction nucleotides: 1. The CDR3 DNA reads TGTGCCAGCAGTGGGGGACAGGGGGCGAACACTGAAGCTTTCTTT. Translated, it gives CASSGGQGANTEAFF.

This clonotype was seen more than once but under ten times. This chain connects TRBV25-1 to TRBJ2-5; 12 bases line up with TRBD2. The V segment lost 8 bases and the J segment 2 bases; nucleotides outside the gene matches: 3. Germline CDR1 MGHDK, CDR2 SYGVNS. The CDR3 totals 14 residues. CDR3 in DNA: TGTGCCAGCGGACTAGCGGGGAGACAAGAGACCCAGTACTTC. This translates into CASGLAGRQETQYF.

CDR3 amino acids: CASSRGTGVNTGELFF. In DNA form, the CDR3 reads TGTGCCAGCAGCCGAGGGACAGGGGTCAACACCGGGGAGCTGTTTTTT. The chain joins TRBV7-3 to TRBJ2-2, with 10 bases that match TRBD1. Germline CDR1 and CDR2: SGHTA and FQGTGA. The CDR3 consists of 16 residues. The V gene end was trimmed by 5 bases and the J gene end by 2 bases; junction bases not matched to a gene: 5.